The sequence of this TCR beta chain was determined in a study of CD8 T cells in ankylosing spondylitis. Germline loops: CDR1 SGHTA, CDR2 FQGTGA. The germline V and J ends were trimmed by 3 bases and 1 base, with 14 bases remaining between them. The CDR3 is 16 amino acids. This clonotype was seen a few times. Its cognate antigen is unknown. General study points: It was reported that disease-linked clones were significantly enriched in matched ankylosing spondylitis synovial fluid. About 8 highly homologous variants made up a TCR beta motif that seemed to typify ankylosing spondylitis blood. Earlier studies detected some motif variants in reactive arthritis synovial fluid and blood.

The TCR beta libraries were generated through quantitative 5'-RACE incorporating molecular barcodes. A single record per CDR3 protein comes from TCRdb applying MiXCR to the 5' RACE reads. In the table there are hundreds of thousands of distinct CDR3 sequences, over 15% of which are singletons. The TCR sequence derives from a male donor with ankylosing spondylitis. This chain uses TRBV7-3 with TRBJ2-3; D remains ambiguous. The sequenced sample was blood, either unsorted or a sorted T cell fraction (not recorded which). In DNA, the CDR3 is TGTGCCAGCAGCTTTCAAGGACCCACAGGCACAGATACGCAGTATTTT. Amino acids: CASSFQGPTGTDTQYF.